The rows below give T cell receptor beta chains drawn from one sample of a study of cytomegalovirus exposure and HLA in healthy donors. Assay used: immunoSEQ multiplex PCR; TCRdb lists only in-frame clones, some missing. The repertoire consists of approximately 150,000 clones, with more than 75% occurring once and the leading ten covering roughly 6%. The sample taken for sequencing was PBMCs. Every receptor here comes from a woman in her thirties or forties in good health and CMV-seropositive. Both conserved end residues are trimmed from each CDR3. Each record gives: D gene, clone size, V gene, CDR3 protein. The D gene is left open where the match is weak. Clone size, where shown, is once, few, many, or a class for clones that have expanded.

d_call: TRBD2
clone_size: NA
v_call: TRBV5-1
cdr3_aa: ASSLGLGSYEQY

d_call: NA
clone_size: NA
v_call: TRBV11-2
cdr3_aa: ASSLAPGAYEQY

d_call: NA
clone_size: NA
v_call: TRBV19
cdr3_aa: ASTSGTSPYNEQF

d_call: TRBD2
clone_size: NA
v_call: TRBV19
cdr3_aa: ASSIVGAGAPPQY

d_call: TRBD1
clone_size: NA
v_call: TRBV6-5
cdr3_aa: ASSRDRGDEQY

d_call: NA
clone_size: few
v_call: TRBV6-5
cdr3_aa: ASSRMTSDTQY

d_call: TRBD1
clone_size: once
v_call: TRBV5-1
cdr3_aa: ASSLDRGTEAF

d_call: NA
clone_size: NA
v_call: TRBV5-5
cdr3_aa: ASSYGGGETQY

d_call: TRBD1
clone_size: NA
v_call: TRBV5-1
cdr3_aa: ASSEGQGITGELF

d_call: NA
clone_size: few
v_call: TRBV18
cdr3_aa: ASSGGTDTQY

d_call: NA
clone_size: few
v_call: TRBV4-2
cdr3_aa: ASSQEGGNAGNTIY

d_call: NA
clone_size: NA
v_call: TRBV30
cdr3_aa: AWSGWPAPNYEQY

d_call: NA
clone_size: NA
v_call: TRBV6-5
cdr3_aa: ASSYGAYYGYT

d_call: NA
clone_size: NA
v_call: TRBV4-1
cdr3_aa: ASSQERPHTDTQY

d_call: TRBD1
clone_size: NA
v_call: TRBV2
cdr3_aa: ASSDSGTGGVNEQF

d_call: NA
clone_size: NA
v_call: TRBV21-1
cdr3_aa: ASSKDKREGTDTQY

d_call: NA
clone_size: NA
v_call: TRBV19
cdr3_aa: ASSMAAGFGQPQH

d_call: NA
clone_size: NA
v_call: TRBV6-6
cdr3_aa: AYGLASETQY

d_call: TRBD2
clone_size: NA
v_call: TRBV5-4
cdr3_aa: ASSSAVAGTYNEQF

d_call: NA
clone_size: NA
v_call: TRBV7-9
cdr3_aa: ASSPQGYNEQF

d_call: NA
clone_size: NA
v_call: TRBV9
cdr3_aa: ASSVDGGLQPQH

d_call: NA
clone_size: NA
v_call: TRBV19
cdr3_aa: ASSIYGGRMNTEAF

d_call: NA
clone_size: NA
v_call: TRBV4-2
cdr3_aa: ASSQEESALVYTGELF

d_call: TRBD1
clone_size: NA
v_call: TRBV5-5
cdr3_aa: ASSLGQGAGEQF

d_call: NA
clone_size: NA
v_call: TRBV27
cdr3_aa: ASSSGHDQETQY

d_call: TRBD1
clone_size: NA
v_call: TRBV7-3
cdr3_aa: ASSLIGPRDRGRIMTSGANVLT

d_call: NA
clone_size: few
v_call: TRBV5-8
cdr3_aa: ASSLVYSGIQPQH

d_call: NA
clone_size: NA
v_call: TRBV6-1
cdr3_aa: ASSRGGGGSYEQY

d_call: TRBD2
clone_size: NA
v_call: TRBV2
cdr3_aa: ASSDTSGGETQY

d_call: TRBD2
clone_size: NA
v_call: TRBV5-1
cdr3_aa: ASSRGLAGPYNEQF

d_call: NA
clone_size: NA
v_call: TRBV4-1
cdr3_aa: ASSPTKVELNYGYT

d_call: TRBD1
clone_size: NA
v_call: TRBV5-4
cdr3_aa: ASSEGQGYYNEQF

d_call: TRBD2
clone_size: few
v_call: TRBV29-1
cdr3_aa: SVEFSGRTYNEQF

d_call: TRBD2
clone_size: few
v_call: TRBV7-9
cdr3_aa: ASSSVSGSLTGELF

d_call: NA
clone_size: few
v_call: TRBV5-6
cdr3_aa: ASSLEAGWGEQY

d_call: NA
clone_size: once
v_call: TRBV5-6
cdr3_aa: ASSRSLSGNYGYT

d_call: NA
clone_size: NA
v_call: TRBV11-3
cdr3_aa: ASSLRGSTDTQY

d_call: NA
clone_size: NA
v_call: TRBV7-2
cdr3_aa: ASSLDRQAYEQY

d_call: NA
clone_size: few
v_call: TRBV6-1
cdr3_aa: ASSELGQRGQF

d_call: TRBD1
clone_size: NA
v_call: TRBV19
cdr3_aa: ASHKGQNSGANVLT

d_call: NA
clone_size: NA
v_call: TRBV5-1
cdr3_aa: ASSLQGNTGELF

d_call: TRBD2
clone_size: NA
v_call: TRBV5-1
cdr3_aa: ASSSRTSGIITDTQY

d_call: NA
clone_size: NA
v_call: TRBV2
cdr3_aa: ASRLYSGNQPQH

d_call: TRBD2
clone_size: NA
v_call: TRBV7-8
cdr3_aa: ASSLGTGGTTGELF

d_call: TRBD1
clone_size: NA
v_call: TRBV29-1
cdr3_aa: SVEVDRGTEAF

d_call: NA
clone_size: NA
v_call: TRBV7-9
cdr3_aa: ASSFNEPGSRVS

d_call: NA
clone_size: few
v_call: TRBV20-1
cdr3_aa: SAGPPHGYT

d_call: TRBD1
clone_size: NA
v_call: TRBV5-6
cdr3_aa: ASSSNHGQGSGELF

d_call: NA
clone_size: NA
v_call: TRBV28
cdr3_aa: ASSLWAEQY